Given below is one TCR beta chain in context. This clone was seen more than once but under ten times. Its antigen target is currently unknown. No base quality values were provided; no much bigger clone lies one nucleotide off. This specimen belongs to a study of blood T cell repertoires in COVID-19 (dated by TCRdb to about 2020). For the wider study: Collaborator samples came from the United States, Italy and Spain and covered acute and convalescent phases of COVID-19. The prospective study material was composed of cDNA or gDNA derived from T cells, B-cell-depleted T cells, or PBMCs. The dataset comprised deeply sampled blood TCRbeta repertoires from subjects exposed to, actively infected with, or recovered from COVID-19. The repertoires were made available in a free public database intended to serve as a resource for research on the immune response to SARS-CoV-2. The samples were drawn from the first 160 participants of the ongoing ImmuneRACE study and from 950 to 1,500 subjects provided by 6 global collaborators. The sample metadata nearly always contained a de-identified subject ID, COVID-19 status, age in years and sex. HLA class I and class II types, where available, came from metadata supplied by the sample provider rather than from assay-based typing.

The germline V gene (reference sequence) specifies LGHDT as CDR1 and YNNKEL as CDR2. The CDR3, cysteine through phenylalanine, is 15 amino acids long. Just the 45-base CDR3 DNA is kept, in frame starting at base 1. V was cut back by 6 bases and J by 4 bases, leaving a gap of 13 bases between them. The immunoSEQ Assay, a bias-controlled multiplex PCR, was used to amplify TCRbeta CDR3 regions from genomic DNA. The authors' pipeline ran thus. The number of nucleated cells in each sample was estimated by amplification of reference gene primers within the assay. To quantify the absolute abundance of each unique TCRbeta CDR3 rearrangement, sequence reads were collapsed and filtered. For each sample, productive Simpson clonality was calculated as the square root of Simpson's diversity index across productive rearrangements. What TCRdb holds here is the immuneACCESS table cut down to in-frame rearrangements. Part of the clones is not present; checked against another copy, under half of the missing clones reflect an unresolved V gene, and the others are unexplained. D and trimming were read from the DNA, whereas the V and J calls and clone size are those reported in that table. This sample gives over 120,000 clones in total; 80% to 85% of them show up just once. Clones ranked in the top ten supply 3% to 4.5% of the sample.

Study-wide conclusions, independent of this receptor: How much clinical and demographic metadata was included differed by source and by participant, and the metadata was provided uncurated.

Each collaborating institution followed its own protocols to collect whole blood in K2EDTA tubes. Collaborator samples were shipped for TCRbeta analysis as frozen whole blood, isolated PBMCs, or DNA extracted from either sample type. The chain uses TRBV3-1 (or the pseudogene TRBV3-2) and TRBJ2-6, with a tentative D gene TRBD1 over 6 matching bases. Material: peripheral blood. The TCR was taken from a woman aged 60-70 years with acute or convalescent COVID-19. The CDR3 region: CASSHRVSGANVLTF. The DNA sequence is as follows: TGTGCCAGCAGTCACAGGGTCTCCGGGGCCAACGTCCTGACTTTC.